The TCR beta chain under discussion was sequenced for a study of shared clonotypes between healthy human individuals. The study's findings and limits: Represented diversity (both genetic and exposure-history) was limited by the small number of donors.

The ends lost 4 bases at V and 5 bases at J; junction bases unmatched: 8. The germline V gene encodes CDR1 MDHEN and CDR2 SYDVKM. The CDR3 sequence is 15 residues long. As concerns this clone: What it binds is not known.

Generated by immunoSEQ multiplex PCR, the TCRdb table keeps only in-frame clones and is missing some. The sample has around 480,000 clones, around 79% seen once. The sequencing sample was made of PBMCs. The chain combines TRBV28 with TRBJ1-5; TRBD1 agrees at 7 bases. The sequence derives from a woman in her thirties or forties in good health. Some clones in this sample may be carry-over from other donors' samples. The CDR3 protein is CASSSTGRWDQPQHF. As DNA, the CDR3 is TGTGCCAGCAGTTCGACAGGGAGATGGGATCAGCCCCAGCATTTT.